This TCR beta chain is drawn from a study of OX40 agonist ivuxolimab in advanced cancers. Background on the study: Of mixed ages from about 23 to 90 and averaging 60 years, the group was around 78% male. General study results and limits: With doses of 0.1 to 3.0 mg/kg, CD4+ and CD8+ blood T cells had undergone clonal expansion by week 6. Specificity for antigen went undetermined in the expanded peripheral T cells.

Comment on this clone: The antigen is undetermined.

Profiled with immunoSEQ multiplex PCR; TCRdb holds only in-frame clones, not every one. The sample has some 95,000 clones, roughly nine tenths seen once. V was clipped by 4 bases and J by 2 bases, with 14 bases between them. CDR1 is SGHRS and CDR2 is YFSETQ in the germline V gene. The CDR3 extends over 15 amino acids. Sample: CD4+ or CD8+ T cells sorted from blood, taken in a trial of the OX40 agonist ivuxolimab. The rearrangement links TRBV5-1 to TRBJ2-3; D is undetermined. The clonotype was recovered from an adult with an advanced solid tumor such as melanoma, head and neck, liver or kidney cancer. In nucleotides, the CDR3 is TGCGCCAGCAGCCCGGGTGGACCCCTCACAGATACGCAGTATTTT. This codes for CASSPGGPLTDTQYF.